Below are 4 T cell receptor beta chains sequenced from a single sample in a study of T cells in Graves' hyperthyroidism and ophthalmopathy. Authors of the study amplified TCR beta CDR3 regions from RNA transcripts. The HTBI set primed first-round TCR CDR3 RT-PCR. Via MiXCR, TCRdb re-called the multiplex PCR reads, giving one row per CDR3 protein. The sample has approximately 330,000 distinct CDR3 sequences, 15% to 20% seen once. Sequenced material: blood. These receptors were obtained from a woman in her 50s with Graves' hyperthyroidism.

This clonotype was recorded at least ten times. This sequence joins TRBV4-1 and TRBJ1-1, with TRBD1 matching over 8 bases. Germline values: CDR1 MGHRA, CDR2 YSYEKL. The CDR3 consists of 15 residues. Trimming removed 0 bases from V and 5 bases from J; junction bases left unmatched: 5. The CDR3 bases are TGCGCCAGCAGCCAAGAGGGAACAGGGGGAACTGAAGCTTTCTTT. It codes for CASSQEGTGGTEAFF.

J is TRBJ1-2 and V is TRBV7-3, with TRBD1 identical over 8 bases. CDR1 SGHTA and CDR2 FQGTGA come from the germline V gene. This CDR3 has 15 residues. The V and J ends lost 1 base and 5 bases, in that order; junction bases with no gene match: 6. Here the CDR3 DNA reads TGTGCCAGCAGCTTAAATGGACAGGGCACGTATGGCTACACCTTC. This codes for CASSLNGQGTYGYTF.

This clonotype appeared a few times. This chain links TRBV27 with TRBJ1-2, with 8 bases aligning to TRBD1. CDR1 is MNHEY, CDR2 SMNVEV, per germline (reference sequence). CDR3 size: 15 residues. J was trimmed by 1 base and V by 10 bases; bases with no gene match: 11. This chain's CDR3 is CAIQWARGLNYGYTF. DNA for the CDR3: TGTGCCATTCAGTGGGCCAGGGGGCTTAACTATGGCTACACCTTC.

This clonotype was seen more than once but under ten times. The chain has TRBV5-1 and TRBJ2-2, with 9 positions matching TRBD2. The trim removed 4 bases at V and 7 bases at J, leaving 14 bases unmatched. The CDR3 is 17 residues long. CDR1 is SGHRS and CDR2 is YFSETQ in the germline V gene. CDR3 region: CASSPLWRGGAGGELFF. The CDR3 DNA sequence: TGCGCCAGCAGCCCCTTATGGCGGGGGGGCGCCGGCGGGGAGCTGTTTTTT.